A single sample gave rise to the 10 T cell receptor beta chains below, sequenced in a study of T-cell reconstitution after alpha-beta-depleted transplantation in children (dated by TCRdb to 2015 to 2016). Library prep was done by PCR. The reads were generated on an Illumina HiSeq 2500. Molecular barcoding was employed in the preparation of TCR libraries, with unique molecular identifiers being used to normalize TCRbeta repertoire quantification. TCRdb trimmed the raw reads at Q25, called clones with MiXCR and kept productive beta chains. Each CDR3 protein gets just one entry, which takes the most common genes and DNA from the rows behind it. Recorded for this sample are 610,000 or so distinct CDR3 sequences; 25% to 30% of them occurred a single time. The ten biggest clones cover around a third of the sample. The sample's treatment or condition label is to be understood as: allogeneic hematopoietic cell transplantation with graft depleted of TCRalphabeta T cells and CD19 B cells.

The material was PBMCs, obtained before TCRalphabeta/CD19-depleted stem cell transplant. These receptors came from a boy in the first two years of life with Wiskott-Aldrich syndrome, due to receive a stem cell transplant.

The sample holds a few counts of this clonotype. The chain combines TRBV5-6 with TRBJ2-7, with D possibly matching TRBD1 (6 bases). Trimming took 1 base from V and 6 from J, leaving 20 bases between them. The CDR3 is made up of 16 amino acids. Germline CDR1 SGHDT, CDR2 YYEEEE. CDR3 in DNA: TGTGCCAGCAGCTTGAGAACCGGGACAATGGCCTCCGAGCAGTACTTC. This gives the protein CASSLRTGTMASEQYF. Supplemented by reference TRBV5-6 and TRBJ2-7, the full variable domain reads DAGVTQSPTHLIKTRGQQVTLRCSPKSGHDTVSWYQQALGQGPQFIFQYYEEEERQRGNFPDRFSGHQFPNYSSELNVNALLLGDSALYLCASSLRTGTMASEQYFGPGTRLTVT.

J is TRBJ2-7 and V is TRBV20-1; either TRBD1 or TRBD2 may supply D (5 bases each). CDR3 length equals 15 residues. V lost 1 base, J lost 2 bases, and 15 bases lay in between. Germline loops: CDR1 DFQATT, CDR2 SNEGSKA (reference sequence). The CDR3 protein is CSARVYRRTPYEQYF. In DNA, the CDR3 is TGCAGTGCTAGAGTGTACAGGAGGACCCCCTACGAGCAGTACTTC.

The CDR3 region is CASSIELDILRTNEKLFF. The CDR3 nucleotides are TGTGCCAGTAGTATAGAATTGGACATCCTTCGAACTAATGAAAAACTGTTTTTT. The V gene is TRBV19, the J gene TRBJ1-4, with D tentatively TRBD1 (5 bases). Germline V gene sequence: CDR1 LNHDA, CDR2 SQIVND (reference sequence). CDR3 length: 18 residues. V gave up 0 bases and J gave up 1 base, with 15 bases separating them.

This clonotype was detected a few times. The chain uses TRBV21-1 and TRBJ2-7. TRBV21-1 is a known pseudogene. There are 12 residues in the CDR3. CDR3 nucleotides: TGTGCCAGCCCCGGGAGGACCTACGAGCAGTACTTC. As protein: CASPGRTYEQYF.

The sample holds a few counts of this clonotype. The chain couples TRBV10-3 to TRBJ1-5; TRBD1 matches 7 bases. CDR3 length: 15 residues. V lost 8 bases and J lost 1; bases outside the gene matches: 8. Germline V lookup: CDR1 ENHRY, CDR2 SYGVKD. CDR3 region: CAIAPDRASNQPQHF. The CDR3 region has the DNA TGTGCCATCGCACCAGACAGGGCAAGCAATCAGCCCCAGCATTTT.

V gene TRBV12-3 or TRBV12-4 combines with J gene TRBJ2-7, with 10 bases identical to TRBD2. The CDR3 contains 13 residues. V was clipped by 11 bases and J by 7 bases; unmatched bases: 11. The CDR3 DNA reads TGTGCCCCCACGTTAGCGGGAGGTGAGGAGCAGTACTTC. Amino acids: CAPTLAGGEEQYF.

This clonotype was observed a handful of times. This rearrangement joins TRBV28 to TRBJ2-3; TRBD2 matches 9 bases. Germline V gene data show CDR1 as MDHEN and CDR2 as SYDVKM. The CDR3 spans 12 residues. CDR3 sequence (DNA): TGTGCTATAGCGGGAGTGACAGATACGCAGTATTTT. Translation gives CAIAGVTDTQYF. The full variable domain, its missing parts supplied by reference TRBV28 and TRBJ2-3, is DVKVTQSSRYLVKRTGEKVFLECVQDMDHENMFWYRQDPGLGLRLIYFSYDVKMKEKGDIPEGYSVSREKKERFSLILESASTNQTSMYLCAIAGVTDTQYFGPGTRLTVL.

The CDR3 DNA follows: TGTGCCAGCAGAGGGACACCCGAAGGTGAAGCTTTCTTT. Its translation: CASRGTPEGEAFF. The chain uses TRBV27 and TRBJ1-1; possible D gene TRBD1, 6 bases. This CDR3 is built from 13 residues. The V gene's germline CDR1 is MNHEY and CDR2 SMNVEV (reference sequence). V lost 6 bases and J lost 7, with 15 bases in between.

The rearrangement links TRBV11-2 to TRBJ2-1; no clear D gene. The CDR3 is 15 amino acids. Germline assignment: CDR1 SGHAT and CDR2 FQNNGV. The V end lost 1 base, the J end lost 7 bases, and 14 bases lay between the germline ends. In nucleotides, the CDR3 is TGTGCCAGCAGCTTAGTAGGTGGCTACTTGAATGAGCAGTTCTTC. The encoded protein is CASSLVGGYLNEQFF.

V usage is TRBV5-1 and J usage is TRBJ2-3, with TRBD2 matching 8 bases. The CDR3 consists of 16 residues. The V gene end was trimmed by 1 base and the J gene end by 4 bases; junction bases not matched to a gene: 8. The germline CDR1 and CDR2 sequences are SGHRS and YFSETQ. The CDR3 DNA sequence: TGCGCCAGCAGCTTGAACGCGGGAGGCCCCCCAGATACGCAGTATTTT. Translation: CASSLNAGGPPDTQYF. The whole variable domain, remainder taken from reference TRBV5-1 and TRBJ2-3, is KAGVTQTPRYLIKTRGQQVTLSCSPISGHRSVSWYQQTPGQGLQFLFEYFSETQRNKGNFPGRFSGRQFSNSRSEMNVSTLELGDSALYLCASSLNAGGPPDTQYFGPGTRLTVL.